These T cell receptor beta chains were read from a single sample in a study of metastatic and nonmetastatic thyroid tumors. TCRdb reprocessed the PCR reads via MiXCR. Among 20,000 to 30,000 clones, roughly 13% were seen once, and the ten largest hold 14%. Sequencing was carried out using blood. These receptors all stem from a female donor with papillary thyroid cancer or a benign thyroid nodule (not recorded which). Some clones in this sample may be carry-over from other donors' samples. The CDR3 runs from the conserved cysteine through the conserved F or W. The order of the fields is D gene, clone size, J gene, V gene, CDR3 protein, CDR3 DNA. D genes are given only for firm matches. Rows give clone size only sometimes, using once, few, many, or a class for an expanded clone.

- | many | TRBJ2-7 | TRBV4-1 | CASSHELNYEQYF | TGCGCCAGCAGCCACGAGTTAAACTACGAGCAGTACTTC
TRBD1 | many | TRBJ1-1 | TRBV5-4 | CASSLGDRGQAFF | TGTGCCAGCAGCTTGGGGGACAGGGGTCAAGCTTTCTTT
- | - | TRBJ1-2 | TRBV3-1 | CASSQGGIANYGYTF | TGTGCCAGCAGCCAGGGGGGGATAGCTAACTATGGCTACACCTTC
TRBD1 | many | TRBJ2-7 | TRBV3-1 | CASSTNPDRRYEQYF | TGTGCCAGCAGCACAAACCCGGACAGGAGATACGAGCAGTACTTC
TRBD2 | many | TRBJ2-2 | TRBV10-2 | CASSELPGLVGTGELFF | TGCGCCAGCAGTGAGCTACCGGGACTAGTGGGCACCGGGGAGCTGTTTTTT
TRBD1 | - | TRBJ2-7 | TRBV27 | CASRGTASYEQYF | TGTGCCAGCAGGGGGACAGCTTCCTACGAGCAGTACTTC
- | few | TRBJ2-7 | TRBV28 | CASSLSGRNYEQYF | TGTGCCAGCAGTTTATCGGGACGGAACTACGAGCAGTACTTC
TRBD1 | many | TRBJ1-2 | TRBV15 | CATSSGTGGIENYGYTF | TGTGCCACCAGCAGCGGGACAGGGGGCATCGAAAACTATGGCTACACCTTC
- | many | TRBJ2-7 | TRBV9 | CASSVEPGFEQYF | TGTGCCAGCAGCGTAGAGCCGGGTTTCGAGCAGTACTTC
- | many | TRBJ1-5 | TRBV7-9 | CASRAGNNQPQHF | TGTGCCAGCAGGGCCGGGAACAATCAGCCCCAGCATTTT